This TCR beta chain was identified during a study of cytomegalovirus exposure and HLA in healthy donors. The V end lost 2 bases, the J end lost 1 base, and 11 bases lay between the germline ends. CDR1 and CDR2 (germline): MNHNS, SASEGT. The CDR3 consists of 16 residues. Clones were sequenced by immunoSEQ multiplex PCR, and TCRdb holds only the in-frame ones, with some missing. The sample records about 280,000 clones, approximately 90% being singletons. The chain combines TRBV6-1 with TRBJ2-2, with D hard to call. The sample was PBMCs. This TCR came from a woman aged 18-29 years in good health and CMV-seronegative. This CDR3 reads CASSELYGGNTGELFF. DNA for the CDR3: TGTGCCAGCAGTGAACTTTATGGCGGGAACACCGGGGAGCTGTTTTTT.